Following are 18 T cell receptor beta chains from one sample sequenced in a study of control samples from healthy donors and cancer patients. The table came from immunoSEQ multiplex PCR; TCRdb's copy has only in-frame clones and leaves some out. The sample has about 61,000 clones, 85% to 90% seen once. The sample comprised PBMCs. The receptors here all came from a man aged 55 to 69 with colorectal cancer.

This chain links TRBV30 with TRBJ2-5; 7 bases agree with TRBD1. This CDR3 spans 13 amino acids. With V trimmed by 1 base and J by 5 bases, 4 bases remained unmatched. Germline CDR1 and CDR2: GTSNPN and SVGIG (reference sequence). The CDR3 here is CAWSEDRVETQYF. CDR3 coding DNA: TGTGCCTGGAGTGAAGACAGGGTGGAGACCCAGTACTTC. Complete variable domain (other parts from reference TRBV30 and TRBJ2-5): SQTIHQWPATLVQPVGSPLSLECTVEGTSNPNLYWYRQAAGRGLQLLFYSVGIGQISSEVPQNLSASRPQDRQFILSSKKLLLSDSGFYLCAWSEDRVETQYFGPGTRLLVL.

CDR3 sequence (DNA): TGTGCCAGCAGCCTGACAGGGATTAGCACAGATACGCAGTATTTT. This encodes CASSLTGISTDTQYF. The J gene is TRBJ2-3, the V gene TRBV14; 7 bases match TRBD1. The germline gives CDR1 SGHDN, CDR2 FVKESK. This CDR3 has 15 residues. With 4 bases clipped from V and 0 bases from J, the junction kept 4 bases outside the gene matches.

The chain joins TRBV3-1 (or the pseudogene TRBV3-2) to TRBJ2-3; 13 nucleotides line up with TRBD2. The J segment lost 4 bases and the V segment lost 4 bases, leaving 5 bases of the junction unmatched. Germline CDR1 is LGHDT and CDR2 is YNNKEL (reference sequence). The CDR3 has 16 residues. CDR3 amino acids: CASSPRGLAGADTQYF. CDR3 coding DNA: TGTGCCAGCAGCCCAAGAGGACTAGCGGGGGCAGATACGCAGTATTTT.

CDR3 coding DNA: TGTGCCAGCTCCCCCGGCGGGGGGAGCTCCTATAATTCACCCCTCCACTTT. Protein sequence: CASSPGGGSSYNSPLHF. The chain is built from TRBV18 and TRBJ1-6, with D tentatively TRBD1 (5 bases). The CDR3 runs 17 residues. Germline V CDR1 and CDR2: KGHSH, LQKENI. Trimming shortened V by 6 bases and J by 0 bases, and 15 bases separated the two germline ends.

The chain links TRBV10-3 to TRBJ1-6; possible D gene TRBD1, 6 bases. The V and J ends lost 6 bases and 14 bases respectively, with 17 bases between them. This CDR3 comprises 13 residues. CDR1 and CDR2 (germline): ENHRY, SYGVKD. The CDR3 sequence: CAIRARDTRTLHF. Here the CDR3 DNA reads TGTGCCATCAGAGCCCGGGACACCCGGACCCTCCACTTT.

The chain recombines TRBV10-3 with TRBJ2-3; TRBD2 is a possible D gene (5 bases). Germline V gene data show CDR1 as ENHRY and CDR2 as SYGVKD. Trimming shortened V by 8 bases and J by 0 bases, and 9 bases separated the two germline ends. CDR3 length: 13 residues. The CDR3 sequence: CAIGRTSTDTQYF. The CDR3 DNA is TGTGCCATCGGAAGGACTAGCACAGATACGCAGTATTTT.

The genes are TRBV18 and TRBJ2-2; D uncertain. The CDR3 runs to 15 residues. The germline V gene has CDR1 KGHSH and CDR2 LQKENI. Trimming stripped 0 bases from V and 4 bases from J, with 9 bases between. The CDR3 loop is CASSPPGRVTGELFF. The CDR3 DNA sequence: TGTGCCAGCTCACCACCAGGCAGAGTCACCGGGGAGCTGTTTTTT.

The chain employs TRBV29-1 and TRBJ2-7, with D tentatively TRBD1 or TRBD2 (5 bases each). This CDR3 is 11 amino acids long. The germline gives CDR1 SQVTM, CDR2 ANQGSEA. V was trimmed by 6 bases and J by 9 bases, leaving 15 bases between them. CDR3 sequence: CSVGDGSRQYF. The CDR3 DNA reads TGCAGCGTAGGGGACGGTTCGCGGCAGTACTTC.

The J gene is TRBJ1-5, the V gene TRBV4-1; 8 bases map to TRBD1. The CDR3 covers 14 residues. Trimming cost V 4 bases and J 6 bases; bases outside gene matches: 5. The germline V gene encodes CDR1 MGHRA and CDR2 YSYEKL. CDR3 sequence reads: CASSPDRGGQPQHF. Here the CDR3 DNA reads TGCGCCAGCAGCCCTGACAGGGGTGGTCAGCCCCAGCATTTT.

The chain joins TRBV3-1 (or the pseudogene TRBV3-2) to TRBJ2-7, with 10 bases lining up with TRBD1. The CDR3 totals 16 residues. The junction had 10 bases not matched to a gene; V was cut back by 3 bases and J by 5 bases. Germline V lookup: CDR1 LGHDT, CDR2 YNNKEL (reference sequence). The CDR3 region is CASSHTSGQGIHEQYF. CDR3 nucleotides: TGTGCCAGCAGCCACACCTCGGGACAGGGGATCCACGAGCAGTACTTC.

The DNA for the CDR3 is TGTGCCTGGAGTCTGACAGCTCAGCCCCAGCATTTT. Protein product: CAWSLTAQPQHF. The chain recombines TRBV30 with TRBJ1-5; possibly TRBD1 for D (5 bases). Trimming took off 2 bases at V and 6 bases at J, with 8 bases between the two ends. Germline V lookup: CDR1 GTSNPN, CDR2 SVGIG (reference sequence). The CDR3 runs to 12 residues.

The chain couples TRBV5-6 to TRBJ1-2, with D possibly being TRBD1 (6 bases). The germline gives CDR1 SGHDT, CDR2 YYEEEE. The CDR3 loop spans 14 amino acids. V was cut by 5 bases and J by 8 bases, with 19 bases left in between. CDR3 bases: TGTGCCAGCAGATTGCTTCTGGGGGGCCTCGGCTACACCTTC. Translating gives CASRLLLGGLGYTF.

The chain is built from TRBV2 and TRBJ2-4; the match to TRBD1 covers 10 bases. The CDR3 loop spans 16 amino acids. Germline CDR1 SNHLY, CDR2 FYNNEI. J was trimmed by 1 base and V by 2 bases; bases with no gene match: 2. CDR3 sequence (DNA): TGTGCCAGCAGTGAAAGGGGACAGGGGGCCAAAAACATTCAGTACTTC. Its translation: CASSERGQGAKNIQYF.

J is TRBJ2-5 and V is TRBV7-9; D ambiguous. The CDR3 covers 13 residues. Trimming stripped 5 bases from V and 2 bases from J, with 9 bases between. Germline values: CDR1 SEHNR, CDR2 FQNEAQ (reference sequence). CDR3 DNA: TGTGCCAGCAGCCCGGGTAATCAAGAGACCCAGTACTTC. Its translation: CASSPGNQETQYF.

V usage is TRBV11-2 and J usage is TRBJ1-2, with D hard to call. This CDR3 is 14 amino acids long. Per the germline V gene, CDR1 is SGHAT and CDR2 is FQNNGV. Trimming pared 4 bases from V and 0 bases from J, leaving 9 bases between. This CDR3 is CASSSAETNYGYTF. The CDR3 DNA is TGTGCCAGCAGCTCGGCAGAGACTAACTATGGCTACACCTTC.

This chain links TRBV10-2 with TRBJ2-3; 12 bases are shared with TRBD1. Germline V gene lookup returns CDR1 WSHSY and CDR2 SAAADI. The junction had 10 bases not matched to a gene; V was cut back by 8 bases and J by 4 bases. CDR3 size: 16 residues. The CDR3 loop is CASARGDRGRADTQYF. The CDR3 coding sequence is TGCGCCAGCGCCAGGGGGGACAGGGGGCGGGCAGATACGCAGTATTTT.

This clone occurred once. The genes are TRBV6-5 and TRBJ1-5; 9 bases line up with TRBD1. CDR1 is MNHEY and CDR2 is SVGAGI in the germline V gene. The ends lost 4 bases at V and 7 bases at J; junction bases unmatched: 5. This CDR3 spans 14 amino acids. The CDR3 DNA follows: TGTGCCAGCAGTTCCCCGGGACAGGGACAGCCCCAGCATTTT. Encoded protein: CASSSPGQGQPQHF.

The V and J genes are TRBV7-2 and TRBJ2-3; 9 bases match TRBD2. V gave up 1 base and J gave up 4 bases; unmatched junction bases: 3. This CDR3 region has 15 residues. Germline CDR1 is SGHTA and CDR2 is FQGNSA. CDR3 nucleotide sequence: TGTGCCAGCAGCTTAGGGGCGGGGGGGCCAGATACGCAGTATTTT. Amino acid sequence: CASSLGAGGPDTQYF.